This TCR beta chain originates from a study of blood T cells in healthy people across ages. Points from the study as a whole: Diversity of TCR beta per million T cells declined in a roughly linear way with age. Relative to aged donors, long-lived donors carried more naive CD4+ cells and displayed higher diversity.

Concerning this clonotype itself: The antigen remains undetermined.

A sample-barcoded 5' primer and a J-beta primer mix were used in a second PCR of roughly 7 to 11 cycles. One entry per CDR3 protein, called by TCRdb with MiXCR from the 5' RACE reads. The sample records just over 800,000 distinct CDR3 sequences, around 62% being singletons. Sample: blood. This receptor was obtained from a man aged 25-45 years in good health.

The CDR3 DNA is TGTGCCAGCTGGCTAGCGGGAGGGCACACCGGGGAGCTGTTTTTT. Its translation is CASWLAGGHTGELFF. V is TRBV12-3 or TRBV12-4 and J is TRBJ2-2, with 12 bases that match TRBD2. This CDR3 is 15 amino acids long. The junction had 4 bases not matched to a gene; V was cut back by 8 bases and J by 3 bases.